Listed here are 11 T cell receptor beta chains from one sample, sequenced in a study of shared clonotypes between healthy human individuals. TCRdb's table, derived via immunoSEQ multiplex PCR, lists solely in-frame clones and lacks some. The profile shows 100,000 or so clones, 40% to 55% of them singletons. Input material: PBMCs. The receptors come from a woman aged 40 to 50 in good health. Some clones in this sample may be carry-over from other donors' samples.

The V call is TRBV9, the J call TRBJ2-7; perhaps TRBD2 as D (6 bases). The CDR3 loop spans 14 amino acids. Trimming removed 2 bases at V and 3 bases at J, with 12 bases between. Per germline, CDR1 SGDLS and CDR2 YYNGEE. This chain's CDR3 is CASSVSGLHYEQYF. CDR3 coding DNA: TGTGCCAGCAGCGTCTCGGGACTTCACTACGAGCAGTACTTC. Full variable domain (rest looked up from reference TRBV9 and TRBJ2-7): DSGVTQTPKHLITATGQRVTLRCSPRSGDLSVYWYQQSLDQGLQFLIQYYNGEERAKGNILERFSAQQFPDLHSELNLSSLELGDSALYFCASSVSGLHYEQYFGPGTRLTVT.

This clone was seen ten or more times. The chain combines TRBV9 with TRBJ2-7; 8 bases line up with TRBD2. From germline, CDR1 is SGDLS and CDR2 YYNGEE. V lost 1 base to trimming and J lost 1 base; unmatched junction nucleotides: 7. The CDR3 consists of 16 residues. The CDR3 nucleotides read TGTGCCAGCAGCGTATCCCCGGGAGGGCCTTCCTACGAGCAGTACTTC. Amino acids: CASSVSPGGPSYEQYF.

The rearrangement uses TRBV4-1 and TRBJ2-5, with a tentative D call TRBD1 (6 bases). The J call may be incorrect, as the DNA end agrees better with TRBJ2-7. Germline V lookup: CDR1 MGHRA, CDR2 YSYEKL. The CDR3 loop spans 13 amino acids. CDR3 loop: CASSPRDTYEQYF. CDR3 sequence (DNA): TGCGCCAGCAGCCCCCGGGACACCTACGAGCAGTACTTC.

The chain recombines TRBV30 with TRBJ2-7, with D perhaps matching TRBD2 (7 bases). Germline lookup yields CDR1 GTSNPN and CDR2 SVGIG (reference sequence). This CDR3 has 14 amino acids. V was clipped by 3 bases and J by 0 bases, with 12 bases between them. DNA for the CDR3: TGTGCCTGGAGAACAGGGAGGGACTCCTACGAGCAGTACTTC. Amino acid sequence: CAWRTGRDSYEQYF.

Notes on this clone: It differs at one base from a far larger clone, so likely a read error. Other DNA sequences of this sample code for an identical CDR3. The CDR3 loop reads CASTTMGGPTYEQYF. The CDR3 nucleotides are TGTGCCAGCACTACGATGGGAGGGCCCACCTACGAACAGTACTTC. This chain links TRBV11-1 with TRBJ2-7; 7 nucleotides line up with TRBD2. The CDR3 contains 15 residues. Germline CDR1 reads SGHAT; CDR2 reads FQDESV (reference sequence).

This clone was observed a handful of times. This chain uses TRBV20-1 with TRBJ2-5; D gene unclear. Germline CDR1 DFQATT, CDR2 SNEGSKA (reference sequence). V lost 5 bases to trimming and J lost 5 bases, with 6 bases between them. This CDR3 contains 10 residues. The CDR3 DNA sequence: TGCAGTGCTCCCGTGGAGACCCAGTACTTC. This encodes CSAPVETQYF.

This clone was picked up many times. The chain carries TRBV19 and TRBJ1-1; possibly TRBD1 for D (5 bases). V was cut by 3 bases and J by 1 base, with 12 bases left in between. This CDR3 has 15 residues. Germline V CDR1 and CDR2: LNHDA, SQIVND (reference sequence). The CDR3 nucleotides read TGTGCCAGTAGTATTGGGACGAGAACGAACACTGAAGCTTTCTTT. The encoded protein is CASSIGTRTNTEAFF. Full variable domain (outside the CDR3, taken from reference TRBV19 and TRBJ1-1): DGGITQSPKYLFRKEGQNVTLSCEQNLNHDAMYWYRQDPGQGLRLIYYSQIVNDFQKGDIAEGYSVSREKKESFPLTVTSAQKNPTAFYLCASSIGTRTNTEAFFGQGTRLTVV.

Notes on this clone: This probably arose from a read error, given a far larger clone one base away. The chain recombines TRBV30 with TRBJ1-2; 9 bases line up with TRBD1. The CDR3 consists of 15 residues. Germline V CDR1 and CDR2: GTSNPN, SVGIG (reference sequence). CDR3 in DNA: TGTGCCTGGACCACCGGGACAGGGAGCGACTATGGCTACATCTTC. Translated, it gives CAWTTGTGSDYGYIF.

Comments on this clone: Without the conserved terminal phenylalanine or tryptophan, this CDR3 likely stems from a read error. The chain links TRBV15 to TRBJ1-2; the match to TRBD1 covers 8 bases. There are 16 residues in the CDR3. Trimming took 1 base from V and 2 from J; bases not matched to a gene: 6. Germline CDR1 reads LNHNV; CDR2 reads YYDKDF (reference sequence). DNA for the CDR3: TGTGCCACCAGCAGAGTTAGGACAGGGATCAACTATGGCTACACCCTC. It specifies CATSRVRTGINYGYTL.

A remark on this clone: A much larger clone lies one base from this, so it may be a read error. Additional DNA sequences in this sample encode the identical CDR3. The chain combines TRBV10-3 with TRBJ2-5; TRBD2 matches at 7 bases. The CDR3 has 15 residues. The V gene's germline CDR1 is ENHRY and CDR2 SYGVKD. CDR3 loop: CAISESGGVQETQYF. The CDR3 DNA reads TGTGCCATTAGTGAGTCGGGGGGAGTACAAGAGACCCAGTACTTC.

V gene TRBV21-1 combines with J gene TRBJ2-1; TRBD2 reflects the table's D call only, with no check against the DNA. TRBV21-1 is labeled a pseudogene. This CDR3 region has 13 residues. The CDR3 DNA reads as TGTGCCAGCAGGACTGCCCCCTACAATGAGCAGTTCTTC. Protein: CASRTAPYNEQFF.